This T cell receptor beta chain appears in the sequencing data of a study of T cell repertoires in cytomegalovirus infection (dated by TCRdb to the late 2010s). A note on the overall study: The HLA type of each donor mattered for the analysis, because public TCR beta signatures pointed to carriage of CMV infection along with the matching HLA type. General study outcomes and caveats: In both this cohort and an independent cohort of 300 to 450 donors, the cumulative frequency of public TCR beta family members distinguished carriers of CMV infection plus the relevant HLA type. The ex vivo response was dominated by HLA-C-restricted CMV-specific TCR beta clonotypes, which also provided the single most frequent clonotype in two of eight donors.

TCRdb records Illumina HiSeq 1500 as the sequencer. The public reads were quality trimmed at Q25 with fastp and then assembled into clones with MiXCR by TCRdb, keeping productive beta chains. When rows share a CDR3 protein, they turn into one entry using the most common DNA and genes. This sample has roughly 320,000 distinct CDR3 sequences in its table, and about a tenth of those were observed once. The ten biggest clones cover more than 2.5% of the sample. V was cut back by 1 base and J by 1 base, leaving a gap of 6 bases between them. Looking up the germline V gene yields CDR1 SGHTA and CDR2 FQGNSA. Including cysteine and phenylalanine, the CDR3 has 14 amino acids. The only DNA kept is the CDR3, 42 bases in frame from the first base. In this sample, this clonotype turned up a few times. Which antigen it targets is not known. Qualities for individual bases were not recorded, and no much larger clone is one base off.

The chain was built from TRBV7-2 and TRBJ2-3; the D gene cannot be resolved reliably. The sample was PBMCs. The receptor was isolated from a human donor in good health (CMV status not recorded). Some clones in this sample may be carry-over from other donors' samples. The CDR3 reads as follows: CASSLGWGTDTQYF. The bases are TGTGCCAGCAGCTTAGGGTGGGGCACAGATACGCAGTATTTT.